The 25 T cell receptor beta chains below all came from one sample that was sequenced in a study of a mutant IDH1 vaccine in newly diagnosed glioma (dated by TCRdb to about 2021). Library creation used the immunoSEQ multiplex PCR assay. What TCRdb holds here is the immuneACCESS table cut down to in-frame rearrangements. Part of the clones is not present; checked against another copy, under half of the missing clones reflect an unresolved V gene, and the others are unexplained. The sample table records 90,000 to 95,000 clones; 80% to 90% of these occur just once. The top ten constitute roughly 6.8% of the sample. The time point label, read with the paper, signifies: baseline, week 1 (first vaccination visit). Read against the paper, the sample's treatment or condition label means: pre-vaccination baseline after standard-of-care therapy. This material consisted of PBMCs, taken from a glioma patient treated with radiotherapy, temozolomide or both. All receptors derive from a woman in her 50s with glioma.

The chain is built from TRBV5-6 and TRBJ2-2; D gene uncertain. Germline V gives CDR1 SGHDT, CDR2 YYEEEE. V shed 0 bases and J shed 5 bases, with 8 bases lying between them. CDR3 length: 14 amino acids. The CDR3 reads CASSLGRSTGELFF. DNA for the CDR3: TGTGCCAGCAGCTTGGGACGTTCTACCGGGGAGCTGTTTTTT.

The chain uses TRBV12-5 and TRBJ2-2; D possibly corresponds to TRBD1 (6 bases). V gave up 1 base and J gave up 0 bases, with 6 bases separating them. The CDR3 runs to 15 residues. The germline CDR1 and CDR2 sequences are LGHNT and FRNRAP. CDR3: CASGLGQANTGELFF. The CDR3 DNA follows: TGTGCTAGTGGTTTGGGACAGGCGAACACCGGGGAGCTGTTTTTT.

This clone is a singleton in its sample. This chain uses TRBV5-1 with TRBJ2-7; TRBD1 aligns across 7 bases. V shed 1 base, J shed 3 bases, and the junction held 4 bases outside the gene matches. Per germline, CDR1 SGHRS and CDR2 YFSETQ. The CDR3 sequence is 14 residues long. DNA of the CDR3: TGCGCCAGCAGCTTGTTTGCAGGGGGCTACGAGCAGTACTTC. Its protein is CASSLFAGGYEQYF.

The CDR3 loop is CSVEGNTGELFF. CDR3 coding DNA: TGCAGCGTTGAGGGTAACACCGGGGAGCTGTTTTTT. The chain links TRBV29-1 to TRBJ2-2; unclear D gene. The germline V and J ends were trimmed by 3 bases and 2 bases, with 4 bases remaining between them. Germline-derived CDR1 and CDR2 are SQVTM and ANQGSEA. The CDR3 runs to 12 residues.

V is TRBV6-6 and J is TRBJ2-3; D perhaps matches TRBD2 (7 bases). V was trimmed by 7 bases and J by 0 bases, leaving 17 bases between them. Germline values: CDR1 MNHNY, CDR2 SVGAGI (reference sequence). The CDR3 is 16 residues long. The CDR3 region is CASTPGAGASTDTQYF. The DNA of the CDR3 is TGTGCCAGCACCCCGGGGGCGGGGGCTAGCACAGATACGCAGTATTTT.

V is TRBV4-1 and J is TRBJ1-5; D call uncertain. The CDR3 runs 15 residues. CDR1 is MGHRA and CDR2 is YSYEKL in the germline V gene. V shed 4 bases and J shed 0 bases, with 10 bases lying between them. The CDR3 loop is CASSPQSFSNQPQHF. Here the CDR3 DNA reads TGCGCCAGCAGCCCGCAATCCTTTAGCAATCAGCCCCAGCATTTT.

The CDR3 DNA sequence: TGCGCCAGCAGCCAAGACCACTCCACGGAAAACACCATATATTTT. It codes for CASSQDHSTENTIYF. This chain links TRBV4-3 with TRBJ1-3; D is ambiguous. CDR1 is LGHNA and CDR2 is YSLEER in the germline V gene. CDR3 length equals 15 residues. Trimming shortened V by 0 bases and J by 6 bases, and 12 bases separated the two germline ends.

This clone is a singleton in its sample. The V and J genes are TRBV11-2 and TRBJ1-5; D uncertain. V dropped 1 base and J dropped 7 bases, with 20 bases sitting between them. The CDR3 is 17 amino acids. Germline CDR1 reads SGHAT; CDR2 reads FQNNGV. The CDR3 sequence is CASSLAGPSGSRQPQHF. The CDR3 DNA reads TGTGCCAGCAGCTTAGCAGGCCCCTCAGGCTCGCGGCAGCCCCAGCATTTT.

The J gene is TRBJ1-2, the V gene TRBV5-1; possible D gene TRBD1, 5 bases. Trimming pared 2 bases from V and 2 bases from J, leaving 16 bases between. Looked up from germline, CDR1 is SGHRS and CDR2 is YFSETQ. This CDR3 is 16 amino acids long. CDR3 loop: CASSFSKGKTNYGYTF. The CDR3 region has the DNA TGCGCCAGCAGCTTTTCCAAGGGGAAGACGAACTATGGCTACACCTTC.

The chain couples TRBV5-6 to TRBJ1-4; 8 bases line up with TRBD1. V lost 3 bases to trimming and J lost 0 bases; unmatched junction nucleotides: 1. CDR3 length equals 15 residues. Germline CDR1 reads SGHDT; CDR2 reads YYEEEE. Written as DNA, the CDR3 is TGTGCCAGCAGCTGGGGACAGGCAACTAATGAAAAACTGTTTTTT. As protein: CASSWGQATNEKLFF.

The chain combines TRBV28 with TRBJ1-3; D gene unclear. Trimming left V 4 bases short and J 0 bases short, with 10 bases between. Germline V gene lookup returns CDR1 MDHEN and CDR2 SYDVKM. This CDR3 has 15 residues. CDR3 residues: CASSSGGNSGNTIYF. DNA for the CDR3: TGTGCCAGCAGTTCGGGCGGAAACTCTGGAAACACCATATATTTT.

This clone was seen many times. V usage is TRBV16 and J usage is TRBJ2-1, with 7 bases that match TRBD2. The CDR3 is 13 residues long. Germline V gives CDR1 KGHSY, CDR2 FQNENV. V shed 8 bases, J shed 5 bases, and the junction held 6 bases outside the gene matches. CDR3 in DNA: TGTGCCAGCTACGCAGCGGGGCACAATGAGCAGTTCTTC. Encoded protein: CASYAAGHNEQFF.

This clone is labeled large. This chain connects TRBV20-1 to TRBJ1-1; D possibly corresponds to TRBD1 (6 bases). Germline V gene lookup returns CDR1 DFQATT and CDR2 SNEGSKA (reference sequence). The V end was cut by 5 bases, the J end by 7 bases, with 11 bases between. This CDR3 spans 11 amino acids. Here the CDR3 reads CSALRGLEAFF. As DNA, the CDR3 is TGCAGTGCTCTACGGGGGCTTGAAGCTTTCTTT.

The V gene is TRBV4-3, the J gene TRBJ2-2; 8 nucleotides agree with TRBD2. Germline-derived CDR1 and CDR2 are LGHNA and YSLEER. This CDR3 region has 16 residues. V lost 1 base, J lost 5 bases, and 6 bases stayed unmatched. Written as DNA, the CDR3 is TGCGCCAGCAGCCAAGCGGCGGGGGGAGGGACCGGGGAGCTGTTTTTT. Its protein is CASSQAAGGGTGELFF.

The chain combines TRBV5-5 with TRBJ1-4; 7 nucleotides agree with TRBD1. The junction had 4 bases not matched to a gene; V was cut back by 4 bases and J by 4 bases. Germline CDR1 reads SGHKS; CDR2 reads YYEKEE (reference sequence). This CDR3 is built from 14 residues. The CDR3 DNA is TGTGCCAGCAGCACGACAGGGATTAATGAAAAACTGTTTTTT. Amino acid sequence: CASSTTGINEKLFF. Filled out from reference TRBV5-5 and TRBJ1-4, the complete variable domain reads DAGVTQSPTHLIKTRGQQVTLRCSPISGHKSVSWYQQVLGQGPQFIFQYYEKEERGRGNFPDRFSARQFPNYSSELNVNALLLGDSALYLCASSTTGINEKLFFGSGTQLSVL.

The chain joins TRBV21-1 to TRBJ1-6. TRBV21-1 is described as a pseudogene. The CDR3 spans 17 residues. This CDR3 is CASRKRVKSSYNSPLHF. The CDR3 nucleotides are TGTGCCAGCAGGAAACGGGTCAAGAGCTCCTATAATTCACCCCTCCACTTT.

The V call is TRBV5-1, the J call TRBJ1-2; 8 bases align to TRBD1. The germline CDR1 and CDR2 sequences are SGHRS and YFSETQ. After removal of 0 bases from V and 3 bases from J, the junction contained 4 bases not matched to a gene. The CDR3 consists of 15 residues. The CDR3 region is CASSLVSGGHYGYTF. The CDR3 region has the DNA TGCGCCAGCAGCTTGGTGTCAGGGGGCCACTATGGCTACACCTTC.

The chain uses TRBV2 and TRBJ1-1; D possibly corresponds to TRBD1 (6 bases). Germline V gene data show CDR1 as SNHLY and CDR2 as FYNNEI. V gave up 2 bases and J gave up 8 bases, with 15 bases separating them. This CDR3 is 14 amino acids long. Written as DNA, the CDR3 is TGTGCCAGCAGTGAATTAGGGGGGATAGACGAAGCTTTCTTT. Translated: CASSELGGIDEAFF.

V is TRBV18 and J is TRBJ1-5, with a possible D match to TRBD1 (6 bases). The germline V and J ends were trimmed by 4 bases and 1 base, with 8 bases remaining between them. Germline lookup yields CDR1 KGHSH and CDR2 LQKENI. This CDR3 spans 14 amino acids. The CDR3 is CASSRTGSNQPQHF. The CDR3 DNA sequence: TGTGCCAGCTCACGCACAGGGAGCAATCAGCCCCAGCATTTT.

This clone came up once. The V and J genes are TRBV7-2 and TRBJ2-3, with unresolved D. Germline V gene data show CDR1 as SGHTA and CDR2 as FQGNSA. CDR3 size: 16 residues. V was trimmed by 6 bases and J by 3 bases, leaving 19 bases between them. The CDR3 nucleotides are TGTGCCAGCAGGTCGTCGTCGGGCTTTGCGACAGATACGCAGTATTTT. Translated: CASRSSSGFATDTQYF.

The J gene is TRBJ2-5, the V gene TRBV5-1; no definite D call. The CDR3 is 13 amino acids. Germline CDR1 SGHRS, CDR2 YFSETQ. V dropped 0 bases and J dropped 5 bases, with 8 bases sitting between them. Here the CDR3 reads CASSLATRETQYF. The CDR3 DNA follows: TGCGCCAGCAGCTTGGCTACGAGGGAGACCCAGTACTTC.

The chain has TRBV4-1 and TRBJ2-7, with a tentative D call TRBD2 (6 bases). Trimming took off 0 bases at V and 6 bases at J, with 12 bases between the two ends. Looked up from germline, CDR1 is MGHRA and CDR2 is YSYEKL. The CDR3 has 14 amino acids. This chain's CDR3 is CASSQDRAAGEQYF. For the CDR3, the DNA is TGCGCCAGCAGCCAAGACAGGGCAGCGGGCGAGCAGTACTTC.

This clone came up a few times. The chain links TRBV6-6 to TRBJ1-4; D might be TRBD1 (5 bases). V lost 8 bases and J 3 bases, leaving 16 bases between the germline ends. Looked up from germline, CDR1 is MNHNY and CDR2 is SVGAGI (reference sequence). This CDR3 comprises 15 residues. The CDR3 region is CASGPLEGANEKLFF. The CDR3 nucleotides are TGTGCCAGCGGACCTCTGGAAGGGGCTAATGAAAAACTGTTTTTT.

The chain employs TRBV7-8 and TRBJ2-2; D is undetermined. V was pared by 0 bases and J by 6 bases, with 11 bases between. Germline values: CDR1 SGHVS, CDR2 FQNEAQ. The CDR3 consists of 15 residues. This CDR3 reads CASSLAKGIAGELFF. The CDR3 DNA reads TGTGCCAGCAGCTTAGCTAAGGGAATCGCCGGGGAGCTGTTTTTT.

V gene TRBV7-6 combines with J gene TRBJ1-4, with D possibly being TRBD1 (6 bases). This CDR3 is built from 20 residues. Looked up from germline, CDR1 is SGHVS and CDR2 is FNYEAQ. The V and J ends lost 1 base and 2 bases respectively, with 23 bases between them. CDR3 coding DNA: TGTGCCAGCAGCTTAGTAGGGACAAACGAAGGTTTTCCGACTAATGAAAAACTGTTTTTT. Its translation is CASSLVGTNEGFPTNEKLFF.